This T cell receptor beta chain was documented in a study of T cells after yellow fever vaccination. Study-level findings and limits: Only a minor proportion of clonotypes was detected across both CD4 and CD8 compartments.

Each CDR3 protein gets one entry after TCRdb re-called the 5' RACE reads with MiXCR. The table shows some 350,000 distinct CDR3 sequences, with over 8% occurring only once. J gave up 7 bases and V 5 bases, and 9 bases lay outside the gene matches. CDR3 size: 16 residues. The table lists this clonotype with a few counts. What it binds is unknown. This chain links TRBV12-3 or TRBV12-4 with TRBJ1-5; TRBD1 aligns across 12 bases. The TCR sequence derives from a young man who received the YFV17D yellow fever vaccine. The material was PBMCs, obtained on the day of the first yellow fever vaccination. The CDR3 DNA is TGTGCCAGCAGTACATGGGACAGGGGGCAGCGGCAGCCCCAGCATTTT. As protein: CASSTWDRGQRQPQHF.